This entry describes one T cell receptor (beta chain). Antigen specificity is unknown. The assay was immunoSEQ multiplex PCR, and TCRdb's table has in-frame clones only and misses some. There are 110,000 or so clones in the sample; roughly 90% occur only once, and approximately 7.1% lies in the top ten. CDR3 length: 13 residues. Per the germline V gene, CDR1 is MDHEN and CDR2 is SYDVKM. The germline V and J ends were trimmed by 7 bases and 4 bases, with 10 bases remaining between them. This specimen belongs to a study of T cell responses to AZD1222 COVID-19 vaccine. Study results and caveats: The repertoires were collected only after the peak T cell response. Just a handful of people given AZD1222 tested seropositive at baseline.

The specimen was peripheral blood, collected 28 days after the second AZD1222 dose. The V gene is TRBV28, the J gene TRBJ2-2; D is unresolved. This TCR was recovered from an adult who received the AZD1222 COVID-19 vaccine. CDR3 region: CASTDPGTGELFF. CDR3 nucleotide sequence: TGTGCCAGCACCGACCCGGGCACCGGGGAGCTGTTTTTT.